Included here is one T cell receptor beta chain sequence, with context. Antigen specificity is unknown. These data belong to a study of synovial regulatory T cells in juvenile arthritis. Study-level points and caveats: Compared with other blood Treg cells, inflammation-associated Treg cells had reduced TCR diversity. iaTreg cells shared more CDR3 sequences with synovial Tregs than other blood Tregs did. Across patients, iaTreg TCR repertoires were mostly private, partly shared with synovial Teff and blood CPL.

Sequencing used immunoSEQ multiplex PCR; TCRdb keeps in-frame clones, though not all of them. Its table lists approximately 9,300 clones. Median disease duration was roughly 7 years, range 0.2-19.1. Germline V CDR1 and CDR2: MNHEY, SVGAGI. The length of the CDR3 is 15 residues. No DNA sequence was recorded. This TCR derives from a donor aged 2-30 years with juvenile idiopathic arthritis. V usage is TRBV6-5 and J usage is TRBJ2-1; no DNA is available, so the TRBD2 call from TCRdb remains unchecked. The sample consisted of Treg cells from blood. This sample's subset: remaining (HLA-DR-negative) circulating blood Treg cells. CDR3 amino acids: CASSYSLAGGSEQFF.